This TCR beta chain came from a study of CD8 T cells in ankylosing spondylitis. CDR1 is SGHAT and CDR2 is FQNNGV in the germline V gene. This CDR3 comprises 19 residues. The ends were cut back, 3 bases at V and 0 bases at J, with 21 bases in the middle. This clonotype showed up many times. A single record per CDR3 protein comes from TCRdb applying MiXCR to the 5' RACE reads. This table has about 240,000 distinct CDR3 sequences, roughly 8.6% appearing once. The V gene is TRBV11-2, the J gene TRBJ2-1; D unresolved. This clonotype was obtained from a male donor with ankylosing spondylitis or in good health (not recorded which). Sequenced: blood, either unsorted or a sorted T cell fraction (not recorded which). The DNA of the CDR3 is TGTGCCAGCAGCTTGATGACGTTCCCTTCCACGAGCTCCTACAATGAGCAGTTCTTC. Its translation is CASSLMTFPSTSSYNEQFF.